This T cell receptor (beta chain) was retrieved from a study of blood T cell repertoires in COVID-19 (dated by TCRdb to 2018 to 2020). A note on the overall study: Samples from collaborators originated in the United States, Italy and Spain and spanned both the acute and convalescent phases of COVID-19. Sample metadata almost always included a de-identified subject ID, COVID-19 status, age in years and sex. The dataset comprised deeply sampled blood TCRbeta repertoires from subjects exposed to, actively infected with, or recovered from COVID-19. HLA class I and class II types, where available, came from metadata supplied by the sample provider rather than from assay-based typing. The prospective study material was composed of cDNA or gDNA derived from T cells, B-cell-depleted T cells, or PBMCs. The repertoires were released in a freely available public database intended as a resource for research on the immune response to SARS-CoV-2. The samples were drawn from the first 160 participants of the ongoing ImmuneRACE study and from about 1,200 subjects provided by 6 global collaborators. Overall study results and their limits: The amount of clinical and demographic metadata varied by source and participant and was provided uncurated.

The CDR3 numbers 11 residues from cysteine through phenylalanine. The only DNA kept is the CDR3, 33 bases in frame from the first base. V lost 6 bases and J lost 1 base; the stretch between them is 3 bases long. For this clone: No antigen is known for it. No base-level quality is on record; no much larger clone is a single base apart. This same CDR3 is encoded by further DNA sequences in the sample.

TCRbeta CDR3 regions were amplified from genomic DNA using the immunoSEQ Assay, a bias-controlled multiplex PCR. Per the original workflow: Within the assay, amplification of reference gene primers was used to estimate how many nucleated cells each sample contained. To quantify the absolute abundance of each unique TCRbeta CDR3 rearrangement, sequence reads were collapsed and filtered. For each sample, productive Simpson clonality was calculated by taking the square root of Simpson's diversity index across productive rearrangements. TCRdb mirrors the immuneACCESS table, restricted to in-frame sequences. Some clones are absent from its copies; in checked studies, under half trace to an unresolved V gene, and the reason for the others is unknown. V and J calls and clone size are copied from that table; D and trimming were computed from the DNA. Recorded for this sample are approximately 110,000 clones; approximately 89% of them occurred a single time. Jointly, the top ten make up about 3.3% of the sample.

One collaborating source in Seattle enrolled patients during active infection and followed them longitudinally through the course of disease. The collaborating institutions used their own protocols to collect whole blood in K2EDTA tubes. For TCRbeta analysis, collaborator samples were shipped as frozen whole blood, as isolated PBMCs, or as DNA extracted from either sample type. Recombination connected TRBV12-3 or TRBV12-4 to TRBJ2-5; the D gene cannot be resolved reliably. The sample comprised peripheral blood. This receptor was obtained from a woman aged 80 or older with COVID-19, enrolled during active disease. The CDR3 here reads CASSLQETQYF. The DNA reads TGTGCCAGCAGCCTCCAAGAGACCCAGTACTTC.